These 2 T cell receptor beta chains came from one sample sequenced in a study of cytomegalovirus exposure and HLA in healthy donors. 60 Vbeta and 13 Jbeta primers were used in PCR. Libraries were prepared by immunoSEQ multiplex PCR; TCRdb keeps only in-frame clonotypes and omits some of them. The sample lists fewer than 200,000 clones; roughly 80% were seen once. Sequenced material: PBMCs. Receptors originate from a boy between 10 and 17 years old in good health and CMV-seronegative.

This rearrangement joins TRBV6-5 to TRBJ1-1; D gene ambiguous. Germline CDR1 is MNHEY and CDR2 is SVGAGI. The CDR3 spans 12 residues. V lost 8 bases and J 0 bases, leaving 7 bases between the germline ends. DNA of the CDR3: TGTGCCAGCGGGAGGATGAACACTGAAGCTTTCTTT. It translates to CASGRMNTEAFF.

The chain is built from TRBV7-9 and TRBJ2-7; a possible D gene is TRBD2 (5 bases). Germline-derived CDR1 and CDR2 are SEHNR and FQNEAQ (reference sequence). Deletions cut 1 base from V and 5 bases from J, with 15 bases between. The CDR3 extends over 15 amino acids. CDR3: CASSLGPAERDEQYF. The CDR3 nucleotides read TGTGCCAGCAGCTTAGGCCCGGCCGAGAGGGACGAGCAGTACTTC.